This record covers a single T cell receptor beta chain. Its specific antigen is unknown. Within one base of it there is no much larger clone, and no base qualities were kept. The germline V gene encodes CDR1 SGHRS and CDR2 YFSETQ. V loses 2 bases at its end and J loses 8 bases; junction bases beyond the gene matches: 10. Counted from cysteine to phenylalanine, this CDR3 has 15 amino acids. Only the CDR3 region is kept as DNA, spanning 45 bases read in frame from base 1. The immunoSEQ Assay was used to sequence TCRbeta CDR3 regions. After extraction, genomic DNA underwent amplification by bias-controlled multiplex PCR, followed by high-throughput sequencing. The original methods were these. Collapsing and filtering of sequences were performed to quantify the absolute abundance of each unique TCRbeta CDR3 region. T cell fraction was estimated by normalizing TCRbeta template counts to usable DNA, which was measured by amplifying reference genes present in all nucleated cells. Repertoire TCRs were annotated as SARS-CoV-2-specific when V gene, CDR3 amino acid sequence and J gene were exactly matched to a known reactive TCR set. MIRA supplied the reference SARS-CoV-2 TCR set, which was filtered for enrichment in COVID-19-positive ImmuneCODE repertoires so that public or cross-reactive TCRs were removed. Using the MIRA antigens, annotated TCRs were further analysed by specific ORF or by position within an ORF. Breadth was defined as annotated unique rearrangements over total unique productive rearrangements; depth was the summed frequency of those rearrangements. Two-sided Wilcoxon rank-sum tests were applied when comparing TCR breadth between groups. The immuneACCESS repertoire file appears here via TCRdb, limited to in-frame rearrangements. These files lack a portion of the clones; in checked studies, under half of the deficit traces to unresolved V genes, and the cause of the others is not known. Clone size and the V and J calls come from that table; the DNA yielded D and trimming. The sample table records 450,000 to 550,000 clones; about 88% of these occur just once. The ten largest clonotypes hold over 2.5% of the sample.

The treatment or condition tag for this specimen amounts to: some 19 received Ad26.COV2.S at low or high dose, single or two shots; about 5 received placebo; per-sample allocation not given. Repertoires of vaccine and placebo recipients were sequenced from samples taken on day 63 after the first injection. Cohort 1b enrolled 25 or so adults aged 18-55 years at a single site in Boston, USA, between 29 July and 7 August 2020. As a vaccine, Ad26.COV2.S was a replication-incompetent adenovirus type 26 vector that expressed a prefusion-stabilized SARS-CoV-2 spike protein derived from the original Wuhan strain. The data belong to a study of Ad26.COV2.S vaccination and SARS-CoV-2 variants (dated by TCRdb to the early 2020s). With regard to the full study: Donors in the vaccine arm were drawn from COV1001, a phase I-IIa trial of Ad26.COV2.S in healthy adults that was multicentre, randomized, double-blind and placebo-controlled. TCRbeta repertoire sequencing served as the tool for gauging how specific and how broad the SARS-CoV-2-reactive T cell receptors were following Ad26.COV2.S vaccination. Trial participants were randomized into five groups of five: low-dose or high-dose Ad26.COV2.S given once or twice, or placebo on both occasions. The TCR-sequenced set comprised approximately 30 samples: about 19 Ad26.COV2.S vaccine recipients, 5 placebo recipients and 8 SARS-CoV-2 convalescent individuals. Ad26.COV2.S was administered intramuscularly at 5 x 10^10 or 1 x 10^11 viral particles, either as a single shot or as two shots given 56 days apart. Throughout the experiments and outcome assessment, investigators stayed blinded to trial group allocation. On the study overall, not on this receptor specifically: Compared with placebo recipients, Ad26.COV2.S recipients showed higher spike-specific TCR breadth (P = 0.0014). Vaccine and placebo recipients had similar non-spike TCR breadth, a finding consistent with the vaccine containing only spike. Substantial breadth of spike-specific CD8+ and CD4+ T cell responses was reported after vaccination. The authors noted that the TCR breadth and depth analyses may have underestimated total T cell responses. The study lacked the statistical power to compare responses across vaccine doses or regimens.

This chain joins TRBV5-1 to TRBJ2-1, with TRBD2 matching 7 junction bases. This TCR was recovered from a person between 18 and 60 years old who received the Ad26.COV2.S COVID-19 vaccine or a placebo. The source material was peripheral blood, sampled in a trial of Ad26.COV2.S vaccine versus placebo. The nucleotides read TGCGCCAGCAGCTTTTCGCCAGCGGGGTCGGATGAGCAGTTCTTC. Its coded protein is CASSFSPAGSDEQFF.